The 6 T cell receptor beta chains given below trace back to one sample, sequenced in a study of T cell responses to AZD1222 COVID-19 vaccine. Assay: immunoSEQ multiplex PCR; the TCRdb copy retains only in-frame clones and omits some. The table includes approximately 130,000 clones, 85% to 95% detected once. Sequenced here: peripheral blood, sampled on day 0 of AZD1222 vaccination. The receptors stem from an adult in good health.

This rearrangement joins TRBV29-1 to TRBJ1-1; D is undetermined. Germline V CDR1 and CDR2: SQVTM, ANQGSEA. V was pared by 2 bases and J by 9 bases, with 7 bases between. The CDR3 is 10 amino acids. CDR3 bases: TGCAGCGTTGAAACGCCTAAAGCTTTCTTT. Translating it yields CSVETPKAFF. Variable domain in full (rest from reference TRBV29-1 and TRBJ1-1): SAVISQKPSRDICQRGTSLTIQCQVDSQVTMMFWYRQQPGQSLTLIATANQGSEATYESGFVIDKFPISRPNLTFSTLTVSNMSPEDSSIYLCSVETPKAFFGQGTRLTVV.

The V and J genes are TRBV19 and TRBJ1-1, with a tentative D call TRBD1 (5 bases). The CDR3 is 12 amino acids. The germline CDR1 and CDR2 sequences are LNHDA and SQIVND (reference sequence). V was cut by 9 bases and J by 5 bases, with 13 bases left in between. CDR3: CASGTGGTEAFF. The CDR3 DNA follows: TGTGCCAGCGGGACGGGAGGGACTGAAGCTTTCTTT.

This chain uses TRBV6-2 or TRBV6-3 with TRBJ1-1, with D unclear. The CDR3 has 12 amino acids. V lost 0 bases to trimming and J lost 11 bases, with 10 bases between them. Germline V CDR1 and CDR2: MNHEY, SVGEGT. The CDR3 reads CASSYSSGDAFF. In nucleotides, the CDR3 is TGTGCCAGCAGTTACTCCTCGGGAGATGCTTTCTTT.

The chain recombines TRBV10-3 with TRBJ1-5; D gene uncertain. The V end lost 6 bases, the J end lost 5 bases, and 11 bases lay between the germline ends. The CDR3 has 13 amino acids. Germline V lookup: CDR1 ENHRY, CDR2 SYGVKD. CDR3 sequence (DNA): TGTGCCATCAGACATTCCATTGATCAGCCCCAGCATTTT. Its protein product is CAIRHSIDQPQHF.

The V gene is TRBV28, the J gene TRBJ2-5; D gene unclear. Germline V gene lookup returns CDR1 MDHEN and CDR2 SYDVKM. The germline V and J ends were trimmed by 6 bases and 5 bases, with 7 bases remaining between them. The CDR3 is 11 residues long. The CDR3 nucleotides read TGTGCCAGCAGCCTTGGGGAGACCCAGTACTTC. Residues: CASSLGETQYF.

The J gene is TRBJ1-1, the V gene TRBV27; 9 bases fit TRBD1. The CDR3 loop spans 16 amino acids. Germline-derived CDR1 and CDR2 are MNHEY and SMNVEV (reference sequence). V dropped 3 bases and J dropped 2; count of bases not matched to a gene: 7. The CDR3 loop is CASSFQLTGGNTEAFF. The DNA for the CDR3 is TGTGCCAGCAGTTTCCAGCTTACAGGGGGCAACACTGAAGCTTTCTTT.